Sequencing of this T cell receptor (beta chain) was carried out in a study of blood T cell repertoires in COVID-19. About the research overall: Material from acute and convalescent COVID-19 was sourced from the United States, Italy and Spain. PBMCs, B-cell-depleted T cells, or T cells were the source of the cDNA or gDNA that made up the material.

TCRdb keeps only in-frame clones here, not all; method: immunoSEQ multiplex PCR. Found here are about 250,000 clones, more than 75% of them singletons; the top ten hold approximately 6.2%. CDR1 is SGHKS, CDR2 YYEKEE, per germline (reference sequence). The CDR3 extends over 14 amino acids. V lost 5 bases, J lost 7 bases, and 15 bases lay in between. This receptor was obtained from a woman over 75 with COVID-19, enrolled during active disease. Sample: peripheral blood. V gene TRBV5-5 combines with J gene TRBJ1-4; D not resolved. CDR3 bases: TGTGCCAGCAGACCACAGTTGCAGAGTGAAAAACTGTTTTTT. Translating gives CASRPQLQSEKLFF.